The 32 T cell receptor beta chains below were found in one sample sequenced in a study of T cell repertoires in cytomegalovirus infection. MiXCR was run by TCRdb on the reads, yielding one entry per CDR3 protein. The sample records more than 350,000 distinct CDR3 sequences, around 32% being singletons. The sequenced sample consisted of PBMCs. These receptors were obtained from a human donor in good health (CMV status not recorded). Some clones in this sample may be carry-over from other donors' samples.

This chain joins TRBV11-2 and TRBJ1-5; tentatively, D is TRBD1 (6 bases). V was pared by 1 base and J by 7 bases, with 14 bases between. The CDR3 covers 15 residues. Germline V gene lookup returns CDR1 SGHAT and CDR2 FQNNGV. In DNA, the CDR3 is TGTGCCAGCAGCTTAGGCGGGGGCAGCGGACAGCCCCAGCATTTT. Translated, it gives CASSLGGGSGQPQHF.

Details on this clonotype: A far larger clone is just one base off, so this is likely a read error. The rearrangement joins TRBV7-2 to TRBJ1-2; TRBD1 matches at 7 bases. The CDR3 loop spans 13 amino acids. The germline CDR1 and CDR2 sequences are SGHTA and FQGNSA. CDR3 nucleotides: TGTGCCAGCAGTCTTACAGGGGACTATTGCTACACCTTC. As protein: CASSLTGDYCYTF.

V gene TRBV25-1 combines with J gene TRBJ2-7; 9 nucleotides match TRBD1. The CDR3 totals 14 residues. V was clipped by 8 bases and J by 2 bases; unmatched bases: 7. CDR1 is MGHDK, CDR2 SYGVNS, per germline. CDR3 bases: TGTGCCAGCCCCAACAGGGGGCATGCCTACGAGCAGTACTTC. Protein: CASPNRGHAYEQYF.

This clonotype has a handful of counts. The chain carries TRBV19 and TRBJ1-1; perhaps TRBD1 as D (6 bases). The V end was cut by 5 bases, the J end by 5 bases, with 18 bases between. CDR1 and CDR2 from the germline V gene are LNHDA and SQIVND (reference sequence). The CDR3 has 15 amino acids. The DNA of the CDR3 is TGTGCCAGTAGTCGTCCGGACAGACGTGGTACTGAAGCTTTCTTT. As protein: CASSRPDRRGTEAFF. Full variable domain (remainder filled in from reference TRBV19 and TRBJ1-1): DGGITQSPKYLFRKEGQNVTLSCEQNLNHDAMYWYRQDPGQGLRLIYYSQIVNDFQKGDIAEGYSVSREKKESFPLTVTSAQKNPTAFYLCASSRPDRRGTEAFFGQGTRLTVV.

There are a few counts of this clonotype. This sequence joins TRBV6-2 or TRBV6-3 and TRBJ1-2, with 7 bases that match TRBD1. This CDR3 contains 16 residues. The V gene's germline CDR1 is MNHEY and CDR2 SVGEGT. With V trimmed by 2 bases and J by 3 bases, 9 bases remained unmatched. The CDR3 sequence: CASSYGGQPVDYGYTF. The CDR3 DNA follows: TGTGCCAGCAGTTACGGGGGACAGCCCGTGGACTATGGCTACACCTTC.

The chain has TRBV6-6 and TRBJ2-2; unclear D gene. Trimming cost V 7 bases and J 6 bases, with 9 bases left between them. There are 12 residues in the CDR3. Germline-derived CDR1 and CDR2 are MNHNY and SVGAGI (reference sequence). The CDR3 here is CASNKPSGELFF. DNA of the CDR3: TGTGCCAGCAATAAACCTTCCGGGGAGCTGTTTTTT.

The genes are TRBV6-5 and TRBJ1-1; perhaps TRBD1 as D (6 bases). Germline V gene lookup returns CDR1 MNHEY and CDR2 SVGAGI. This CDR3 has 16 residues. V lost 3 bases to trimming and J lost 3 bases, with 17 bases between them. The CDR3 region is CASSYEGGRIDTEAFF. The CDR3, as DNA: TGTGCCAGCAGTTATGAGGGGGGCCGAATCGACACTGAAGCTTTCTTT.

The chain combines TRBV19 with TRBJ2-1, with TRBD2 matching over 10 bases. V shed 0 bases, J shed 1 base, and the junction held 6 bases outside the gene matches. In germline, CDR1 is LNHDA, CDR2 SQIVND (reference sequence). CDR3 length equals 18 residues. The chain's CDR3 is CASSIDPPTSGSYNEQFF. The CDR3 coding sequence is TGTGCCAGTAGTATAGATCCCCCGACTAGCGGGTCCTACAATGAGCAGTTCTTC. Together with reference TRBV19 and TRBJ2-1, the CDR3 gives the full variable domain: DGGITQSPKYLFRKEGQNVTLSCEQNLNHDAMYWYRQDPGQGLRLIYYSQIVNDFQKGDIAEGYSVSREKKESFPLTVTSAQKNPTAFYLCASSIDPPTSGSYNEQFFGPGTRLTVL.

Concerning this clonotype itself: A clone one base away is much larger, so this may be a read error. The chain is built from TRBV25-1 and TRBJ1-2; D may be TRBD1 (6 bases). Germline assignment: CDR1 MGHDK and CDR2 SYGVNS. V shed 10 bases and J shed 3 bases, with 15 bases lying between them. The CDR3 contains 13 residues. CDR3 amino acids: CATCGGWDYGYTF. The DNA for the CDR3 is TGTGCCACCTGTGGGGGCTGGGACTATGGCTACACCTTC.

This clonotype was counted a few times. The chain combines TRBV7-2 with TRBJ1-6, with no clear D. Trimming left V 3 bases short and J 7 bases short, with 7 bases between. CDR1 and CDR2 (germline): SGHTA, FQGNSA. The CDR3 is 13 amino acids. As DNA, the CDR3 is TGTGCCAGCAGCTTGTCTGAGAATTCACCCCTCCACTTT. Translation: CASSLSENSPLHF.

The chain uses TRBV29-1 and TRBJ1-2, with unresolved D. The germline gives CDR1 SQVTM, CDR2 ANQGSEA. The CDR3 loop spans 14 amino acids. V shed 0 bases and J shed 4 bases, with 12 bases lying between them. CDR3 sequence reads: CSVEDRDGSYGYTF. CDR3 nucleotides: TGCAGCGTTGAAGACCGCGACGGCTCCTATGGCTACACCTTC.

This clonotype was seen ten or more times. The V and J genes are TRBV20-1 and TRBJ1-4; TRBD1 matches 8 bases. V shed 0 bases, J shed 7 bases, and the junction held 16 bases outside the gene matches. This CDR3 comprises 18 residues. The germline CDR1 and CDR2 sequences are DFQATT and SNEGSKA (reference sequence). CDR3 protein: CSARDDGRTGSAPEKLFF. As DNA, the CDR3 is TGCAGTGCTAGAGATGATGGCCGGACAGGGTCGGCCCCTGAAAAACTGTTTTTT.

This clonotype was observed a handful of times. DNA of the CDR3: TGTGCCAGCAGGGAAGGGCAGATTCCTAATCAGCCCCAGCATTTT. Protein sequence: CASREGQIPNQPQHF. V and J are TRBV6-2 or TRBV6-3 and TRBJ1-5; D not resolved. This CDR3 is built from 15 residues. The germline V gene has CDR1 MNHEY and CDR2 SVGEGT. V was pared by 6 bases and J by 4 bases, with 16 bases between.

The sample holds a few counts of this clonotype. The chain carries TRBV2 and TRBJ2-7, with 9 positions matching TRBD1. V shed 7 bases, J shed 3 bases, and the junction held 7 bases outside the gene matches. The CDR3 has 14 amino acids. Germline-derived CDR1 and CDR2 are SNHLY and FYNNEI. CDR3 sequence: CASTGQGYLYEQYF. The CDR3 DNA is TGTGCCAGCACGGGACAGGGATACCTCTACGAGCAGTACTTC.

This clonotype was detected only a few times. V gene TRBV12-3 or TRBV12-4 combines with J gene TRBJ2-7; D possibly corresponds to TRBD2 (6 bases). V was shortened by 6 bases and J by 4 bases, with 16 bases between the two germline ends. This CDR3 has 14 amino acids. The CDR3 DNA reads as TGTGCCAGCAGCCGGCCGGGAGCACATTACGAGCAGTACTTC. This translates into CASSRPGAHYEQYF.

The rearrangement joins TRBV5-6 to TRBJ2-7, with 7 bases identical to TRBD2. The CDR3 is 15 residues long. Germline trimming cut 3 bases from V and 0 bases from J; bases unmatched to any gene: 6. The germline V gene encodes CDR1 SGHDT and CDR2 YYEEEE. In DNA, the CDR3 is TGTGCCAGCAGCTCTGAAGCGGGGATCTCCTACGAGCAGTACTTC. This gives the protein CASSSEAGISYEQYF.

The V call is TRBV12-5, the J call TRBJ2-7, with D perhaps given as TRBD1 or TRBD2 (5 bases each). Trimming removed 0 bases from V and 3 bases from J, with 12 bases in between. Germline-derived CDR1 and CDR2 are LGHNT and FRNRAP. The CDR3 is 15 amino acids. The CDR3, as DNA: TGTGCTAGTGGTTTGGTTCTGGGACGGATCTACGAGCAGTACTTC. Its protein product is CASGLVLGRIYEQYF. The variable domain in full, with the rest retrieved from reference TRBV12-5 and TRBJ2-7, is DARVTQTPRHKVTEMGQEVTMRCQPILGHNTVFWYRQTMMQGLELLAYFRNRAPLDDSGMPKDRFSAEMPDATLATLKIQPSEPRDSAVYFCASGLVLGRIYEQYFGPGTRLTVT.

Details on this clonotype: A much larger clone sits a single nucleotide away, making a read error possible. The gene calls are TRBV7-6 and TRBJ2-4; a possible D gene is TRBD1 (6 bases). CDR3 length equals 16 residues. The germline CDR1 and CDR2 sequences are SGHVS and FNYEAQ. The CDR3 DNA follows: TGTGCCAGCAGTTCACAGGGTTTGGGGGCCAAACACATTCAGTACTTC. Translated: CASSSQGLGAKHIQYF.

In this sample, this clonotype turned up a few times. This chain uses TRBV28 with TRBJ2-7; D possibly corresponds to TRBD2 (6 bases). The CDR3 extends over 16 amino acids. Germline assignment: CDR1 MDHEN and CDR2 SYDVKM. V lost 7 bases, J lost 2 bases, and 21 bases lay in between. The DNA of the CDR3 is TGTGCCAGCAATACCGGAGGGGCAGGGCCACCCTACGAGCAGTACTTC. It yields the protein CASNTGGAGPPYEQYF.

As regards this clonotype: Possible read error: a much larger clone is one base away. The V gene is TRBV7-2, the J gene TRBJ2-5; D remains unclear. Germline V gives CDR1 SGHTA, CDR2 FQGNSA. V dropped 5 bases and J dropped 9 bases, with 19 bases sitting between them. This CDR3 is built from 14 residues. CDR3 amino acids: CASSPRSAPPSQYF. The DNA for the CDR3 is TGTGCCAGCAGCCCACGATCGGCGCCTCCATCCCAGTACTTC. The complete variable domain, with remaining parts taken from reference TRBV7-2 and TRBJ2-5, reads GAGVSQSPSNKVTEKGKDVELRCDPISGHTALYWYRQSLGQGLEFLIYFQGNSAPDKSGLPSDRFSAERTGGSVSTLTIQRTQQEDSAVYLCASSPRSAPPSQYFGPGTRLLVL.

There are a few counts of this clonotype. The chain uses TRBV11-2 and TRBJ2-3, with D tentatively TRBD1 (6 bases). This CDR3 is 16 amino acids long. The germline V gene has CDR1 SGHAT and CDR2 FQNNGV. Trimming removed 5 bases from V and 4 bases from J, with 19 bases in between. DNA for the CDR3: TGTGCCAGCAGCACGCGCACAGGGTTGGGGTCAGATACGCAGTATTTT. It codes for CASSTRTGLGSDTQYF.

This clonotype has ten or more counts. The V call is TRBV27, the J call TRBJ1-2; 7 bases fit TRBD1. CDR1 and CDR2 (germline): MNHEY, SMNVEV (reference sequence). The junction had 11 bases not matched to a gene; V was cut back by 5 bases and J by 2 bases. CDR3 length: 16 residues. Written as DNA, the CDR3 is TGTGCCAGCAGTCCTCCAAGGGGACAGAGAAACTATGGCTACACCTTC. This translates into CASSPPRGQRNYGYTF.

This chain joins TRBV6-2 or TRBV6-3 and TRBJ1-5, with D tentatively TRBD1 (6 bases). V shed 11 bases and J shed 4 bases, with 15 bases lying between them. Germline values: CDR1 MNHEY, CDR2 SVGEGT. The CDR3 covers 13 residues. The CDR3, as DNA: TGTGCCTGCGGAGGGGGTTCAAATCAGCCCCAGCATTTT. It translates to CACGGGSNQPQHF.

This rearrangement joins TRBV7-9 to TRBJ1-6; weak D call: TRBD1 (6 bases). The CDR3 is made up of 14 amino acids. From germline, CDR1 is SEHNR and CDR2 FQNEAQ (reference sequence). V was cut by 6 bases and J by 6 bases, with 12 bases left in between. The CDR3: CASSLGQSNSPLHF. DNA of the CDR3: TGTGCCAGCAGTCTCGGACAGAGTAATTCACCCCTCCACTTT.

This chain joins TRBV20-1 and TRBJ2-1; tentatively, D is TRBD1 (5 bases). From germline, CDR1 is DFQATT and CDR2 SNEGSKA (reference sequence). V was clipped by 1 base and J by 0 bases, with 10 bases between them. This CDR3 has 15 amino acids. CDR3 in amino acids: CSARGGHSSYNEQFF. In nucleotides, the CDR3 is TGCAGTGCTAGAGGAGGACACAGCTCCTACAATGAGCAGTTCTTC.

This chain uses TRBV4-1 with TRBJ2-1; D perhaps matches TRBD1 (6 bases). Germline CDR1 MGHRA, CDR2 YSYEKL. V was cut by 8 bases and J by 9 bases, with 17 bases left in between. The CDR3 extends over 13 amino acids. CDR3 amino acids: CASGTTFFGEQFF. The CDR3 nucleotides read TGCGCCAGCGGGACAACGTTTTTCGGTGAGCAGTTCTTC.

The chain has TRBV6-8 and TRBJ1-3; no firm D call. V dropped 5 bases and J dropped 2 bases, with 7 bases sitting between them. This CDR3 is built from 13 residues. From germline, CDR1 is MNHGY and CDR2 SAAAGT. The CDR3 nucleotides read TGTGCCAGCAGTGCCCCGACTGGAAACACCATATATTTT. Translating gives CASSAPTGNTIYF.

The chain recombines TRBV11-2 with TRBJ2-1; 7 nucleotides agree with TRBD1. Per germline, CDR1 SGHAT and CDR2 FQNNGV. The V segment lost 3 bases and the J segment 5 bases; nucleotides outside the gene matches: 7. The CDR3 length is 15 residues. The CDR3 reads CASSLDRNHNNEQFF. In DNA, the CDR3 is TGTGCCAGCAGCTTGGACAGGAACCATAACAATGAGCAGTTCTTC.

In this sample, this clonotype turned up a few times. The gene calls are TRBV28 and TRBJ2-7; 10 nucleotides align to TRBD2. The CDR3 consists of 15 residues. Per germline, CDR1 MDHEN and CDR2 SYDVKM. Losses at the gene ends were 5 bases for V and 1 base for J; bases not matched to a gene: 5. The DNA for the CDR3 is TGTGCCAGCAGTCCCGGGGGACTAGCGTCCTACGAGCAGTACTTC. Its protein product is CASSPGGLASYEQYF.

This chain joins TRBV13 and TRBJ1-4; 10 nucleotides agree with TRBD1. The germline V gene encodes CDR1 PRHDT and CDR2 FYEKMQ (reference sequence). J gave up 4 bases and V 3 bases, and 8 bases lay outside the gene matches. The CDR3 totals 17 residues. For the CDR3, the DNA is TGTGCCAGCAGCTTGGGGACAGGGGTTCGGGATAATGAAAAACTGTTTTTT. Amino acids: CASSLGTGVRDNEKLFF. The entire variable domain, with the rest obtained from reference TRBV13 and TRBJ1-4, is as follows: AAGVIQSPRHLIKEKRETATLKCYPIPRHDTVYWYQQGPGQDPQFLISFYEKMQSDKGSIPDRFSAQQFSDYHSELNMSSLELGDSALYFCASSLGTGVRDNEKLFFGSGTQLSVL.

J is TRBJ1-5 and V is TRBV6-2 or TRBV6-3; TRBD1 agrees at 8 bases. This CDR3 contains 15 residues. Germline V gene lookup returns CDR1 MNHEY and CDR2 SVGEGT. V was pared by 6 bases and J by 2 bases, with 6 bases of the junction left unmatched. CDR3: CASRIRGRGNQPQHF. In DNA, the CDR3 is TGTGCCAGCAGGATCAGGGGGCGCGGCAATCAGCCCCAGCATTTT.

This chain uses TRBV9 with TRBJ2-5; a possible D gene is TRBD2 (6 bases). Germline V gene sequence: CDR1 SGDLS, CDR2 YYNGEE. This CDR3 is built from 15 residues. Deletions cut 0 bases from V and 2 bases from J, with 11 bases between. The CDR3 region has the DNA TGTGCCAGCAGCGTAGTCTCGGGGGTGCAAGAGACCCAGTACTTC. Protein: CASSVVSGVQETQYF.